Presented here are 2 T cell receptor beta chains from one specimen sequenced in a study of graft-versus-host responses after intestinal transplantation. Clones were read by immunoSEQ multiplex PCR, and TCRdb kept only the in-frame ones, dropping some. The data contain nearly 20,000 clones, approximately 86% of them seen just once; the ten biggest clones take up roughly 10%. This specimen was PBMCs, taken just over 230 days after intestinal transplant. All receptors derive from a human patient who received an intestinal transplant, so some T cells may come from the graft donor.

The rearrangement uses TRBV5-1 and TRBJ1-4, with TRBD1 as a possible D gene (5 bases). The CDR3 loop spans 13 amino acids. Germline loops: CDR1 SGHRS, CDR2 YFSETQ. Between the trimmed V and J ends, which lost 4 bases and 4 bases, there was a span of 8 bases. The CDR3 protein is CASSGTYNEKLFF. Here the CDR3 DNA reads TGCGCCAGCAGCGGGACGTATAATGAAAAACTGTTTTTT.

The chain is built from TRBV23-1 and TRBJ1-2, with 8 bases aligning to TRBD1. TRBV23-1 is designated an ORF whose function remains uncertain. Unmatched junction bases numbered 10, after V lost 5 bases and J lost 8 bases. This CDR3 has 14 residues. The DNA of the CDR3 is TGCGCCAGCAGTGGGGGAAGGACAGGGTACGGCTACACCTTC. Its translation is CASSGGRTGYGYTF.